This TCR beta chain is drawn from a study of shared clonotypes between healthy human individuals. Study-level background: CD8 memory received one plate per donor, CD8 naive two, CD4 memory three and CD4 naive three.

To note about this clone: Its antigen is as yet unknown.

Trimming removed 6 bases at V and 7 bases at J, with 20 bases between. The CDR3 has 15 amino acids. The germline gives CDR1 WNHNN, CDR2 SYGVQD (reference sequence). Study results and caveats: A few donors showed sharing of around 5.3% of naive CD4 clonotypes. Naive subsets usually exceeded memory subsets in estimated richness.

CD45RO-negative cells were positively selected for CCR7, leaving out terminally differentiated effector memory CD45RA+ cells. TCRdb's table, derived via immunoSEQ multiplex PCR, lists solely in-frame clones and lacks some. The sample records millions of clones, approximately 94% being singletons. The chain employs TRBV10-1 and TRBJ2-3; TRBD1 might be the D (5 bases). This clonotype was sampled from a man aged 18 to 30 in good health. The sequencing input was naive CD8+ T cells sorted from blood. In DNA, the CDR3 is TGCGCCAGCAGCGATAATCAGGGCCCTGGGAATACGCAGTATTTT. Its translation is CASSDNQGPGNTQYF.